Shown below are 17 T cell receptor beta chains from a single sample sequenced in a study of T cells in Graves' hyperthyroidism and ophthalmopathy. The CDR3 regions of TCR beta were amplified from RNA transcripts. Primed by the HTBI set, a first-round RT-PCR was run on the TCR CDR3. TCRdb used MiXCR to reprocess the multiplex PCR reads, holding one entry per CDR3 protein. This table holds a few hundred thousand distinct CDR3 sequences, 46% found once. The specimen was peripheral blood or thyroid tissue (not recorded which). The receptor set was obtained from a woman aged 18-35 years with Graves' hyperthyroidism.

This clonotype was seen repeatedly, ten times or more. The J gene is TRBJ2-2, the V gene TRBV5-5; 9 bases agree with TRBD1. The CDR3 totals 16 residues. Germline values: CDR1 SGHKS, CDR2 YYEKEE (reference sequence). The V segment lost 4 bases and the J segment 0 bases; nucleotides outside the gene matches: 4. The DNA of the CDR3 is TGTGCCAGCAGCCCAACAGGGGGCGCGAACACCGGGGAGCTGTTTTTT. This translates into CASSPTGGANTGELFF.

The chain employs TRBV5-6 and TRBJ2-7, with a possible D match to TRBD1 (5 bases). CDR1 and CDR2 from the germline V gene are SGHDT and YYEEEE. The CDR3 is 12 residues long. Trimming pared 9 bases from V and 1 base from J, leaving 11 bases between. Here the CDR3 DNA reads TGTGCCATGCTGGGGCCTTCCTACGAGCAGTACTTC. Residues: CAMLGPSYEQYF.

The rearrangement links TRBV12-3 or TRBV12-4 to TRBJ2-2; 8 bases map to TRBD2. This CDR3 has 16 residues. V lost 4 bases to trimming and J lost 1 base; unmatched junction nucleotides: 5. For the CDR3, the DNA is TGTGCCAGCAGTTCGTCGACTAGCGAGAACACCGGGGAGCTGTTTTTT. Protein: CASSSSTSENTGELFF.

In this sample, this clonotype turned up a few times. The V gene is TRBV19, the J gene TRBJ2-2, with D possibly matching TRBD2 (5 bases). CDR3 length: 16 amino acids. The germline V gene encodes CDR1 LNHDA and CDR2 SQIVND (reference sequence). Trimming stripped 9 bases from V and 0 bases from J, with 17 bases between. As DNA, the CDR3 is TGTGCCAGCTCCGGAGGATCCCCGCCGAACACCGGGGAGCTGTTTTTT. This codes for CASSGGSPPNTGELFF.

This clonotype was picked up many times. The gene calls are TRBV20-1 and TRBJ1-4; D not resolved. This CDR3 is built from 13 residues. The germline V gene has CDR1 DFQATT and CDR2 SNEGSKA (reference sequence). V lost 4 bases and J lost 8, with 14 bases in between. DNA for the CDR3: TGCAGTGCTAATGCCCCCAACGGGGAAAAACTGTTTTTT. It encodes CSANAPNGEKLFF.

The J gene is TRBJ1-3, the V gene TRBV5-5; possible D gene TRBD1, 6 bases. Trimming left V 7 bases short and J 6 bases short, with 20 bases between. This CDR3 region has 15 residues. Germline V gene data show CDR1 as SGHKS and CDR2 as YYEKEE (reference sequence). As DNA, the CDR3 is TGTGCCAGCTCACCACCGGACAGACGGACAAACACCATATATTTT. This gives the protein CASSPPDRRTNTIYF.

The chain links TRBV7-2 to TRBJ2-5; 9 bases are a match to TRBD2. V lost 7 bases to trimming and J lost 5 bases; unmatched junction nucleotides: 14. From germline, CDR1 is SGHTA and CDR2 FQGNSA. This CDR3 contains 16 residues. The CDR3 loop reads CASTPTSGIYGETQYF. CDR3 in DNA: TGTGCCAGCACCCCGACTAGCGGTATTTATGGGGAGACCCAGTACTTC.

The V gene is TRBV9, the J gene TRBJ1-3; TRBD1 is a possible D gene (5 bases). Germline V gives CDR1 SGDLS, CDR2 YYNGEE. V lost 3 bases and J lost 8, with 21 bases in between. The CDR3 loop spans 16 amino acids. The CDR3 DNA sequence: TGTGCCAGCAGCGGATTGACCGGGGACCATGGCTACACCATATATTTT. Amino acids: CASSGLTGDHGYTIYF.

This clonotype was recorded many times. The rearrangement links TRBV29-1 to TRBJ2-7; no clear D gene. From germline, CDR1 is SQVTM and CDR2 ANQGSEA. This CDR3 comprises 11 residues. Deletions cut 2 bases from V and 4 bases from J, with 6 bases between. The CDR3 here is CSVELDYEQYF. As DNA, the CDR3 is TGCAGCGTTGAACTTGATTACGAGCAGTACTTC.

As concerns this clonotype: As the CDR3 is not closed by the conserved phenylalanine or tryptophan, this likely results from a read error. The chain employs TRBV6-1 and TRBJ2-7, with D unclear. The V end was cut by 5 bases, the J end by 6 bases, with 20 bases between. Looked up from germline, CDR1 is MNHNS and CDR2 is SASEGT. The CDR3 length is 15 residues. The CDR3 DNA reads TGTGCCAGCAGTCTCCCCTCCAGGCTCCCAGGCGAGCAGTACTCC. It codes for CASSLPSRLPGEQYS.

This clonotype has only one observation. A much more abundant neighbour one base away suggests this may be a read error. The chain carries TRBV7-9 and TRBJ2-3; a weak D match, TRBD2 (5 bases). CDR1 SEHNR and CDR2 FQNEAQ come from the germline V gene (reference sequence). The length of the CDR3 is 14 residues. CDR3 DNA sequence: TGTGCCAGCGGCTTAGCGCGTCAAGGGAATACGCAGTATTTT. Translated: CASGLARQGNTQYF.

V is TRBV7-9 and J is TRBJ2-7; TRBD2 aligns across 13 bases. CDR3 length equals 15 residues. Germline V gene lookup returns CDR1 SEHNR and CDR2 FQNEAQ (reference sequence). The V segment lost 5 bases and the J segment 9 bases; nucleotides outside the gene matches: 10. CDR3: CASSPTSGRALVQYF. CDR3 nucleotides: TGTGCCAGCAGCCCAACTAGCGGGAGGGCCCTCGTGCAGTACTTC.

This clonotype appeared many times. This chain connects TRBV2 to TRBJ2-7; 9 bases map to TRBD1. The CDR3 extends over 15 amino acids. CDR1 is SNHLY, CDR2 FYNNEI, per germline. With 2 bases clipped from V and 3 bases from J, the junction kept 5 bases outside the gene matches. CDR3 protein: CASSEKDRGSYEQYF. CDR3 sequence (DNA): TGTGCCAGCAGTGAAAAGGACAGGGGAAGCTACGAGCAGTACTTC.

CDR3 in amino acids: CATSPDHSGRGHRGSYEQYF. CDR3 DNA sequence: TGTGCCACCAGCCCGGATCATAGCGGGAGGGGACACCGAGGCTCCTACGAGCAGTACTTC. The chain combines TRBV15 with TRBJ2-7; TRBD2 aligns across 11 bases. The V segment lost 5 bases and the J segment 0 bases; nucleotides outside the gene matches: 18. The CDR3 is 20 amino acids. CDR1 and CDR2 (germline): LNHNV, YYDKDF (reference sequence). Full variable domain (missing parts from reference TRBV15 and TRBJ2-7): DAMVIQNPRYQVTQFGKPVTLSCSQTLNHNVMYWYQQKSSQAPKLLFHYYDKDFNNEADTPDNFQSRRPNTSFCFLDIRSPGLGDTAMYLCATSPDHSGRGHRGSYEQYFGPGTRLTVT.

The chain couples TRBV20-1 to TRBJ2-5, with 15 bases lining up with TRBD2. Germline V gene data show CDR1 as DFQATT and CDR2 as SNEGSKA (reference sequence). The CDR3 consists of 15 residues. The junction had 4 bases not matched to a gene; V was cut back by 5 bases and J by 3 bases. The chain's CDR3 is CSAGGLAGGKETQYF. CDR3 coding DNA: TGCAGTGCTGGGGGACTAGCGGGAGGCAAAGAGACCCAGTACTTC.

Concerning this clonotype: A much larger clone sits a single nucleotide away, making a read error possible. This rearrangement joins TRBV12-3 or TRBV12-4 to TRBJ1-5; D is unclear. The CDR3 totals 15 residues. With 3 bases removed from V and 0 bases from J, the gap between germline ends came to 9 bases. The CDR3 reads CASSFGVNSNQPQHF. The CDR3 nucleotides are TGTGCCAGCAGTTTCGGTGTCAATAGCAATCAGCCCCAGCATTTT.

The chain uses TRBV29-1 and TRBJ2-5; a possible D gene is TRBD1 (6 bases). This CDR3 is built from 11 residues. Germline CDR1 SQVTM, CDR2 ANQGSEA. Trimming took 5 bases from V and 7 from J, leaving 11 bases between them. For the CDR3, the DNA is TGCAGCGTTCACAGGGCAGGGACCCAGTACTTC. This codes for CSVHRAGTQYF.